Below, 10 T cell receptor beta chains from the same sample are listed, as sequenced in a study of a mutant IDH1 vaccine in newly diagnosed glioma. Their antigens are not known. Time point defined: week 23, last vaccination. A 20-mer mutant IDH1 peptide at 300 ug was injected subcutaneously with topical imiquimod. This table comes from immunoSEQ multiplex PCR, and its TCRdb copy is limited to in-frame clones, with some not included. The sample consists of 60,000 to 85,000 clones, around 83% of them appearing once. Material: PBMCs, obtained from a glioma patient whose treatment included an IDH1 peptide vaccine. The receptor set was obtained from a woman aged 50 to 60 with glioma.

The J gene is TRBJ2-7, the V gene TRBV9; TRBD2 matches 8 bases. This CDR3 is built from 15 residues. V dropped 4 bases and J dropped 5; count of bases not matched to a gene: 11. Germline V CDR1 and CDR2: SGDLS, YYNGEE. This CDR3 reads CASSPWDGGGNEQYF. The CDR3 DNA is TGTGCCAGCAGCCCTTGGGACGGGGGGGGTAACGAGCAGTACTTC.

This chain joins TRBV10-3 and TRBJ1-1; the match to TRBD1 covers 11 bases. The CDR3 is 17 residues long. In germline, CDR1 is ENHRY, CDR2 SYGVKD. J gave up 1 base and V 1 base, and 5 bases lay outside the gene matches. CDR3 in amino acids: CAISEWDRGIGNTEAFF. CDR3 nucleotides: TGTGCCATCAGTGAGTGGGACAGGGGGATAGGGAACACTGAAGCTTTCTTT.

The rearrangement joins TRBV7-9 to TRBJ1-2; maybe TRBD1 (6 bases). The length of the CDR3 is 15 residues. CDR1 is SEHNR, CDR2 FQNEAQ, per germline (reference sequence). Trimming took off 0 bases at V and 6 bases at J, with 14 bases between the two ends. Here the CDR3 DNA reads TGTGCCAGCAGCTTAGCGAAAGGGACAAGCCATGGCTACACCTTC. Translation gives CASSLAKGTSHGYTF.

The chain links TRBV9 to TRBJ1-1; D gene uncertain. The CDR3 covers 14 residues. Trimming cost V 6 bases and J 1 base, with 13 bases left between them. Germline V gene lookup returns CDR1 SGDLS and CDR2 YYNGEE. CDR3 protein: CASTPAKANTEAFF. CDR3 coding DNA: TGTGCCAGCACCCCCGCAAAGGCGAACACTGAAGCTTTCTTT. Filled out from reference TRBV9 and TRBJ1-1, the complete variable domain reads DSGVTQTPKHLITATGQRVTLRCSPRSGDLSVYWYQQSLDQGLQFLIQYYNGEERAKGNILERFSAQQFPDLHSELNLSSLELGDSALYFCASTPAKANTEAFFGQGTRLTVV.

The chain joins TRBV9 to TRBJ2-3; 7 nucleotides agree with TRBD2. Germline CDR1 reads SGDLS; CDR2 reads YYNGEE. J was trimmed by 2 bases and V by 0 bases; bases with no gene match: 12. The length of the CDR3 is 18 residues. The CDR3 region is CASSVEEGRGPLTDTQYF. CDR3 DNA sequence: TGTGCCAGCAGCGTAGAGGAGGGGAGGGGCCCACTCACAGATACGCAGTATTTT.

The chain links TRBV5-4 to TRBJ1-6; TRBD1 matches at 8 bases. CDR1 is SGHNT, CDR2 YYREEE, per germline (reference sequence). J lost 8 bases, V lost 0 bases, and 4 bases had no gene match. CDR3 length: 15 residues. CDR3 nucleotide sequence: TGTGCCAGCAGCTTGGTGGACAGGGATGATTCACCCCTCCACTTT. The encoded protein is CASSLVDRDDSPLHF.

CDR3 nucleotides: TGTGCCAGCAGCGTAAGGGGAAATCAGCCCCAGCATTTT. Its translation is CASSVRGNQPQHF. This rearrangement joins TRBV6-5 to TRBJ1-5, with D possibly TRBD1 on 5 matching bases. CDR3 length: 13 residues. In germline, CDR1 is MNHEY, CDR2 SVGAGI. V shed 6 bases and J shed 4 bases, with 10 bases lying between them.

This rearrangement joins TRBV28 to TRBJ2-3; 7 bases line up with TRBD2. V gave up 6 bases and J gave up 2 bases; unmatched junction bases: 11. Germline V gene lookup returns CDR1 MDHEN and CDR2 SYDVKM. The CDR3 extends over 16 amino acids. In nucleotides, the CDR3 is TGTGCCAGCAGGCCACTTCTAGCGGAGTTCACAGATACGCAGTATTTT. It encodes CASRPLLAEFTDTQYF.

V gene TRBV18 combines with J gene TRBJ1-1, with 9 nucleotides matching TRBD1. The length of the CDR3 is 14 residues. Germline loops: CDR1 KGHSH, CDR2 LQKENI. The ends lost 3 bases at V and 7 bases at J; junction bases unmatched: 6. The CDR3 reads CASSPGTGRGEAFF. CDR3 DNA sequence: TGTGCCAGCTCACCCGGGACAGGGAGGGGTGAAGCTTTCTTT. Full variable domain (missing parts from reference TRBV18 and TRBJ1-1): NAGVMQNPRHLVRRRGQEARLRCSPMKGHSHVYWYRQLPEEGLKFMVYLQKENIIDESGMPKERFSAEFPKEGPSILRIQQVVRGDSAAYFCASSPGTGRGEAFFGQGTRLTVV.

The V call is TRBV13, the J call TRBJ1-1; D may be TRBD1 (6 bases). Germline lookup yields CDR1 PRHDT and CDR2 FYEKMQ (reference sequence). Trimming removed 4 bases at V and 4 bases at J, with 10 bases between. The CDR3 loop spans 13 amino acids. DNA for the CDR3: TGTGCCAGCAGCTCCGGACAGAGCACTGAAGCTTTCTTT. Protein sequence: CASSSGQSTEAFF.